The 23 T cell receptor beta chains in this list originate from one sample, sequenced in a study of blood T cell repertoires in COVID-19. Measured with immunoSEQ multiplex PCR; TCRdb has only the in-frame clones, and not every one. The sample holds a few hundred thousand clones, about 79% seen once. The sequencing input was peripheral blood. These receptors were collected from a man older than 75 with acute or convalescent COVID-19.

This clone has a handful of counts. The chain employs TRBV4-2 and TRBJ1-5, with a tentative D call TRBD1 (5 bases). This CDR3 has 17 residues. Germline lookup yields CDR1 LGHNA and CDR2 YNFKEQ. V was shortened by 0 bases and J by 0 bases, with 12 bases between the two germline ends. The CDR3 region is CASSQDHRGYSNQPQHF. The CDR3 nucleotides are TGTGCCAGCAGCCAAGATCATAGGGGCTATAGCAATCAGCCCCAGCATTTT.

This chain links TRBV28 with TRBJ2-2; a weak D match, TRBD1 (6 bases). V was pared by 7 bases and J by 5 bases, with 17 bases between. The germline V gene encodes CDR1 MDHEN and CDR2 SYDVKM. The CDR3 loop spans 15 amino acids. The CDR3 is CASMRPTGLTGELFF. DNA of the CDR3: TGTGCCAGCATGAGACCAACAGGGCTAACCGGGGAGCTGTTTTTT.

This clone appeared once. The chain combines TRBV24-1 with TRBJ2-3; possible D gene TRBD1, 6 bases. Trimming removed 3 bases from V and 3 bases from J, with 18 bases in between. Germline loops: CDR1 KGHDR, CDR2 SFDVKD. The CDR3 covers 17 residues. CDR3 nucleotides: TGTGCCACCAGTGATGCTTTGGGACAAAGGATTACAGATACGCAGTATTTT. The encoded protein is CATSDALGQRITDTQYF.

The count of this clone is one. The chain links TRBV9 to TRBJ1-6; 8 bases fit TRBD1. CDR3 length: 16 amino acids. J gave up 9 bases and V 4 bases, and 12 bases lay outside the gene matches. CDR1 is SGDLS, CDR2 YYNGEE, per germline. CDR3: CASSPLPGTGGSPLHF. CDR3 nucleotides: TGTGCCAGCAGCCCCCTCCCTGGGACAGGTGGTTCACCCCTCCACTTT.

The V call is TRBV24-1, the J call TRBJ2-2; TRBD2 aligns across 10 bases. This CDR3 comprises 15 residues. Trimming removed 6 bases from V and 5 bases from J; junction bases left unmatched: 5. Germline CDR1 and CDR2: KGHDR and SFDVKD. CDR3 nucleotides: TGTGCCACCAGTTCAGCGGGGGGGCCGACCGGGGAGCTGTTTTTT. Encoded protein: CATSSAGGPTGELFF.

This clone appeared a few times. In nucleotides, the CDR3 is TGTGCCACCAGTGAGGCGGGTTCCTACGAGCAGTACTTC. It yields the protein CATSEAGSYEQYF. The chain employs TRBV24-1 and TRBJ2-7; tentative D call: TRBD2 (5 bases). The CDR3 totals 13 residues. The V end was cut by 4 bases, the J end by 1 base, with 7 bases between. The V gene's germline CDR1 is KGHDR and CDR2 SFDVKD.

The genes are TRBV3-1 (or the pseudogene TRBV3-2) and TRBJ1-1; possible D gene TRBD1, 5 bases. The ends were cut back, 0 bases at V and 5 bases at J, with 16 bases in the middle. The germline CDR1 and CDR2 sequences are LGHDT and YNNKEL (reference sequence). The CDR3 has 16 amino acids. CDR3 sequence: CASSQEGLGARTEAFF. CDR3 DNA sequence: TGTGCCAGCAGCCAAGAGGGATTAGGGGCGCGGACTGAAGCTTTCTTT.

This chain joins TRBV6-2 or TRBV6-3 and TRBJ2-7, with a possible D match to TRBD1 (6 bases). Germline V gives CDR1 MNHEY, CDR2 SVGEGT. With 0 bases removed from V and 0 bases from J, the gap between germline ends came to 15 bases. This CDR3 has 17 residues. CDR3 in amino acids: CASSYSIDRTLSYEQYF. The CDR3 coding sequence is TGTGCCAGCAGTTACTCAATCGACAGGACTCTCTCCTACGAGCAGTACTTC.

V gene TRBV24-1 combines with J gene TRBJ2-2; weak D call: TRBD2 (6 bases). Germline V CDR1 and CDR2: KGHDR, SFDVKD. CDR3 length: 15 residues. V shed 4 bases and J shed 8 bases, with 16 bases lying between them. CDR3 amino acids: CATSEGSASAGELFF. CDR3 coding DNA: TGTGCCACCAGTGAAGGCAGCGCTAGCGCTGGGGAGCTGTTTTTT.

This clone was observed a single time. CDR3: CASSLQGGKGNEQFF. As DNA, the CDR3 is TGTGCCAGCAGCCTTCAGGGAGGGAAGGGCAATGAGCAGTTCTTC. This chain uses TRBV3-1 (or the pseudogene TRBV3-2) with TRBJ2-1, with 7 bases matching TRBD2. The CDR3 length is 15 residues. Germline V gene lookup returns CDR1 LGHDT and CDR2 YNNKEL (reference sequence). V lost 4 bases, J lost 6 bases, and 9 bases stayed unmatched.

The J gene is TRBJ2-7, the V gene TRBV19, with D maybe TRBD1 (6 bases). V was cut by 1 base and J by 7 bases, with 17 bases left in between. The CDR3 loop spans 15 amino acids. CDR1 is LNHDA, CDR2 SQIVND, per germline (reference sequence). CDR3 sequence reads: CASSIGRTATLEQYF. CDR3 nucleotide sequence: TGTGCCAGTAGTATAGGGCGGACAGCTACTCTGGAGCAGTACTTC. The variable domain in full, with the rest retrieved from reference TRBV19 and TRBJ2-7, is DGGITQSPKYLFRKEGQNVTLSCEQNLNHDAMYWYRQDPGQGLRLIYYSQIVNDFQKGDIAEGYSVSREKKESFPLTVTSAQKNPTAFYLCASSIGRTATLEQYFGPGTRLTVT.

The chain has TRBV11-1 and TRBJ2-1; 7 bases align to TRBD2. Per the germline V gene, CDR1 is SGHAT and CDR2 is FQDESV (reference sequence). V shed 5 bases and J 2 bases; nucleotides not matched to a gene: 9. The CDR3 is 16 amino acids. The CDR3 is CASSNGEGPTYNEQFF. The CDR3 region has the DNA TGTGCCAGCAGCAACGGGGAGGGGCCGACCTACAATGAGCAGTTCTTC. The variable domain in full, with the rest retrieved from reference TRBV11-1 and TRBJ2-1, is EAEVAQSPRYKITEKSQAVAFWCDPISGHATLYWYRQILGQGPELLVQFQDESVVDDSQLPKDRFSAERLKGVDSTLKIQPAELGDSAMYLCASSNGEGPTYNEQFFGPGTRLTVL.

This clone was counted between two and nine times. The chain has TRBV28 and TRBJ1-5; a possible D gene is TRBD1 (6 bases). Germline CDR1 is MDHEN and CDR2 is SYDVKM. V gave up 6 bases and J gave up 6 bases, with 18 bases separating them. The CDR3 is 15 amino acids. The CDR3 nucleotides are TGTGCCAGCAGCTCGGGACACCATCGAATTCAGCCCCAGCATTTT. It encodes CASSSGHHRIQPQHF.

This clone was counted only a few times. The genes are TRBV19 and TRBJ1-1, with 7 nucleotides matching TRBD1. The CDR3 totals 16 residues. Trimming removed 9 bases from V and 3 bases from J; junction bases left unmatched: 16. Per the germline V gene, CDR1 is LNHDA and CDR2 is SQIVND (reference sequence). CDR3 sequence: CAREGGQPGRDTEAFF. The DNA of the CDR3 is TGTGCCAGGGAGGGGGGACAGCCTGGTAGGGACACTGAAGCTTTCTTT.

This chain uses TRBV9 with TRBJ2-5; the D gene is possibly TRBD2 (7 bases). Trimming pared 6 bases from V and 5 bases from J, leaving 20 bases between. Germline V CDR1 and CDR2: SGDLS, YYNGEE. The CDR3 is made up of 15 amino acids. CDR3 in amino acids: CASTPGGGGWETQYF. CDR3 bases: TGTGCCAGCACCCCCGGAGGGGGGGGATGGGAGACCCAGTACTTC. Full variable domain (missing parts from reference TRBV9 and TRBJ2-5): DSGVTQTPKHLITATGQRVTLRCSPRSGDLSVYWYQQSLDQGLQFLIQYYNGEERAKGNILERFSAQQFPDLHSELNLSSLELGDSALYFCASTPGGGGWETQYFGPGTRLLVL.

CDR3 in amino acids: CASRTGQGSNNEQFF. CDR3 coding DNA: TGTGCCAGCAGAACGGGACAGGGGTCAAACAATGAGCAGTTCTTC. The V and J genes are TRBV6-1 and TRBJ2-1, with 10 bases that match TRBD1. V trimming: 6 bases; J trimming: 5 bases; junction bases outside the gene matches: 7. The CDR3 sequence is 15 residues long. Germline V gene data show CDR1 as MNHNS and CDR2 as SASEGT.

The gene calls are TRBV11-3 and TRBJ2-1, with a weak D call TRBD2 (7 bases). The ends were cut back, 5 bases at V and 0 bases at J, with 17 bases in the middle. The CDR3 contains 17 residues. CDR1 is SGHNT and CDR2 is YENEEA in the germline V gene. CDR3 sequence (DNA): TGTGCCAGCAGCCCTCGGGGGGCTATGAGCTCCTACAATGAGCAGTTCTTC. The encoded protein is CASSPRGAMSSYNEQFF.

The rearrangement uses TRBV6-5 and TRBJ1-5, with TRBD1 matching over 7 bases. CDR3 length: 15 residues. After removal of 7 bases from V and 0 bases from J, the junction contained 6 bases not matched to a gene. Germline V gene lookup returns CDR1 MNHEY and CDR2 SVGAGI. The CDR3 here is CASIGQVYSNQPQHF. The DNA of the CDR3 is TGTGCCAGCATCGGACAGGTATATAGCAATCAGCCCCAGCATTTT.

The genes are TRBV3-1 (or the pseudogene TRBV3-2) and TRBJ2-2, with a possible D match to TRBD2 (6 bases). The CDR3 is 14 amino acids. Germline CDR1 LGHDT, CDR2 YNNKEL (reference sequence). With 6 bases removed from V and 5 bases from J, the gap between germline ends came to 13 bases. The CDR3 here is CASRRLALTGELFF. The CDR3 DNA follows: TGTGCCAGCAGAAGGCTAGCGTTGACCGGGGAGCTGTTTTTT.

The chain employs TRBV10-3 and TRBJ1-5; 7 bases fit TRBD1. Germline assignment: CDR1 ENHRY and CDR2 SYGVKD. The CDR3 length is 14 residues. Trimming took 6 bases from V and 6 from J; bases not matched to a gene: 8. CDR3 region: CAISRQGEGQPQHF. The CDR3 DNA reads as TGTGCCATCAGCAGACAGGGTGAAGGTCAGCCCCAGCATTTT.

This chain links TRBV6-5 with TRBJ2-2, with D possibly being TRBD2 (5 bases). This CDR3 has 13 residues. V dropped 7 bases and J dropped 8 bases, with 14 bases sitting between them. Germline V gene sequence: CDR1 MNHEY, CDR2 SVGAGI. CDR3 loop: CASTLRVGGELFF. DNA of the CDR3: TGTGCCAGCACCCTGAGGGTGGGGGGGGAGCTGTTTTTT.

The chain employs TRBV5-1 and TRBJ2-1, with 8 bases fitting TRBD2. With V trimmed by 4 bases and J by 0 bases, 6 bases remained unmatched. From germline, CDR1 is SGHRS and CDR2 YFSETQ. This CDR3 has 16 amino acids. CDR3 sequence: CASSGGSGSSYNEQFF. DNA of the CDR3: TGCGCCAGCAGCGGGGGGAGCGGGAGCTCCTACAATGAGCAGTTCTTC.

Notes on this clone: The same CDR3 is also encoded by other DNA sequences in this sample. J is TRBJ1-6 and V is TRBV5-1; TRBD1 might be the D (5 bases). The V end was cut by 0 bases, the J end by 7 bases, with 8 bases between. The CDR3 is made up of 14 amino acids. The germline CDR1 and CDR2 sequences are SGHRS and YFSETQ. The CDR3 reads CASSLGQGNSPLHF. In nucleotides, the CDR3 is TGCGCCAGCAGCTTGGGGCAGGGCAATTCACCCCTCCACTTT.